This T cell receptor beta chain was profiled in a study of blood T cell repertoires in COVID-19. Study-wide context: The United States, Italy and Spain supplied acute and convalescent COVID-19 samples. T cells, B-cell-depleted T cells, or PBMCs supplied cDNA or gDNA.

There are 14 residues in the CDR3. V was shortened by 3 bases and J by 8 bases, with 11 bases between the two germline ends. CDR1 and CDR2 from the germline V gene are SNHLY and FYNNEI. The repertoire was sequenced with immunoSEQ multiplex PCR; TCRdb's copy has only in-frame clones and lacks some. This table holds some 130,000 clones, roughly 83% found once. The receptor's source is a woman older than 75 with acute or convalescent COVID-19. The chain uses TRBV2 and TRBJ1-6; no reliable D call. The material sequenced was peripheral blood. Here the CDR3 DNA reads TGTGCCAGCAGTGACCGAGGCAGTTATTCACCCCTCCACTTT. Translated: CASSDRGSYSPLHF. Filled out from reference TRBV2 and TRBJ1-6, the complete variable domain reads EPEVTQTPSHQVTQMGQEVILRCVPISNHLYFYWYRQILGQKVEFLVSFYNNEISEKSEIFDDQFSVERPDGSNFTLKIRSTKLEDSAMYFCASSDRGSYSPLHFGNGTRLTVT.